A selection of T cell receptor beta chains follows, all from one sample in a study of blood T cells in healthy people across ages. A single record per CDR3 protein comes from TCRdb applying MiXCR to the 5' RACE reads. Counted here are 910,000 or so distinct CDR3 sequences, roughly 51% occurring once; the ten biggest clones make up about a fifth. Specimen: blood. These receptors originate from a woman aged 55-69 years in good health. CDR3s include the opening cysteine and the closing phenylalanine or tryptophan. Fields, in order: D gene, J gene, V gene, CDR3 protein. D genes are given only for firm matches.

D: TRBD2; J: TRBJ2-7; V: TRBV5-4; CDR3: CASSLWPSGANEQYF
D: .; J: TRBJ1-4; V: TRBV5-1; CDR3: CASSYGPTRLRNEKLFF
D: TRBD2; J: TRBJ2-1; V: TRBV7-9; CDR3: CASRGGLAGVYNEQFF
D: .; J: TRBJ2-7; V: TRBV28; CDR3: CASRGGQEQYF
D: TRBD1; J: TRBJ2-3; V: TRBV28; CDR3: CASPNPGTGDSSTDTQYF
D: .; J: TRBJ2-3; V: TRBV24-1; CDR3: CATSDRTDSSTDTRYF
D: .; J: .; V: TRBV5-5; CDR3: CTSRSWSGLGTHEQYF
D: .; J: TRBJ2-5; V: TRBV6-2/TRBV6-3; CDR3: CASRFSGETQYF
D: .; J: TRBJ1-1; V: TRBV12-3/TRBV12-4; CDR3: CASSQEVGTEAFF
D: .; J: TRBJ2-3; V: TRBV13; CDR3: CASSLLAQGRTDTQYF
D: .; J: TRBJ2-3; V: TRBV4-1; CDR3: CASSQDLGASQYF
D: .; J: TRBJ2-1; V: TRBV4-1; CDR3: CASSQHGTPRTYNEQFF
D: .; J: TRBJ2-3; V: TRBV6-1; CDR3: CASSDQPSPDTQYF
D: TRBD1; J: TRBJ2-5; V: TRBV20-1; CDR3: CSAFKTGRQETQYF
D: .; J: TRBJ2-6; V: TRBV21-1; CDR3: CASSKVGGPGANVLTF
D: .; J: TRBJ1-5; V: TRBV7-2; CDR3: CASSLELSTGPFPQHF
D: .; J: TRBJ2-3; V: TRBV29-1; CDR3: CSVGVRGGTDTQYF
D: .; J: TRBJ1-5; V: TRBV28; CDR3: CASRGTLNQPQHF
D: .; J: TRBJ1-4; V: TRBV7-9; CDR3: CASSPLLGNEKLFF
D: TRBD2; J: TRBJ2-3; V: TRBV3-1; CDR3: CASSQDLSGSGIDTQYF
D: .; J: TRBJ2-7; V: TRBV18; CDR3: CASSPSQTQSYEQYF
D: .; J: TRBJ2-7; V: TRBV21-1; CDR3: CASSKAKIQLGTVVVYEQYF
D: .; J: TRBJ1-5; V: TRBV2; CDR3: CASSVSHDQHF
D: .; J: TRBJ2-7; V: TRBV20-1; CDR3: CSASAPRQVSSYEQYF
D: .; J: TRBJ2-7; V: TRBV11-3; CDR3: CASSRESFPYEQYF
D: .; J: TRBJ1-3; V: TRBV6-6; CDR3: CASRQGFSGNTIYF
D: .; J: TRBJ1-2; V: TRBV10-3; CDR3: CAISAGAGVGYTF
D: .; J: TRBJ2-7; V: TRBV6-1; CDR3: CASSEAGYEQYF
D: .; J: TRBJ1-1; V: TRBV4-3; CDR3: CASSQDRQFAEAFF
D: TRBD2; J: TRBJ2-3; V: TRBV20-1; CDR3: CSARGGGFDTQYF
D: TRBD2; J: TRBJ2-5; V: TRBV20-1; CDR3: CSAKLAGGPRETQYF
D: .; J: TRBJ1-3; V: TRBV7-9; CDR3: CASRPTGEGNTIYF
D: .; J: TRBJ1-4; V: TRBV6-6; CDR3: CASSWSGNEKLFF
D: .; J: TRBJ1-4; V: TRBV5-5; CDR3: CASSLSHNEKLFF
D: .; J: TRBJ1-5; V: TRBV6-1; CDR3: CASSESSWERSNQPQHF
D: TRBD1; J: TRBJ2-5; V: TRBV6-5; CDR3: CASRDRGRETQYF
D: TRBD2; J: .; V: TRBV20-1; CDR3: CSASLGTTQNIQYF
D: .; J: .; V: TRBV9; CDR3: CASSGQPDSPYYEQYF
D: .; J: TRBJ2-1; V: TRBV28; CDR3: CASSPGSTLSYNEQFF
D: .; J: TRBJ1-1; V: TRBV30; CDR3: CAWSVAAQNTEAFF
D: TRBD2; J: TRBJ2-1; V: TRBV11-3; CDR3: CASSPGWVAGENYNEQFF
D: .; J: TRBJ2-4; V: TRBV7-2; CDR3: CASSLGLLLAKNIQYF
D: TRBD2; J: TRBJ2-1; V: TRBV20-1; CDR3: CSAIRLAGVLYNEQFF
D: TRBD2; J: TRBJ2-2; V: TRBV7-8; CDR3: CASFLAETTGELFF
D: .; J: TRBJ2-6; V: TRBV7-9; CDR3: CASSRQATGANVLTF
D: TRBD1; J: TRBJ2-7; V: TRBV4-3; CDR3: CASSRGDRGYEQYF
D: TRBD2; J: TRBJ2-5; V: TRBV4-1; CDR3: CASSQDGTRGSETQYF
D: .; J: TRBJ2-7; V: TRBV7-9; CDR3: CASSQAGGKGSYEQYF
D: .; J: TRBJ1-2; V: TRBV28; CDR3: CASSYQGRNYGYTF
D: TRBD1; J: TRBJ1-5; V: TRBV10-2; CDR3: CASSDRDRGGANQPQHF
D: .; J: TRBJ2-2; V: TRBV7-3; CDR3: CASSPGQTEAGELFF
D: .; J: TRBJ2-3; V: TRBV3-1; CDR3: CASSQAPASGTQYF